This T cell receptor beta chain stems from a study of brain T cells in children with intractable seizures. Notes on the study in general: Clones missing pre-surgery may reflect undersampling of that blood sample. Viral specificity was inferred only from CDR3 similarity; HCMV serostatus was unknown.

The assay was immunoSEQ multiplex PCR, and TCRdb's table has in-frame clones only and misses some. Of tens of thousands of clones in the sample, 93% are singletons; the top ten hold 1.5% to 1.7%. This clone was detected only once. As yet, its antigen is unknown. Surgery cases with the highest brain T cell transcript signatures were chosen for sequencing. At least one anti-epileptic drug was given before surgery. CDR3 size: 15 residues. Germline V gene data show CDR1 as SNHLY and CDR2 as FYNNEI. V was shortened by 4 bases and J by 3 bases, with 14 bases between the two germline ends. The chain joins TRBV2 to TRBJ2-3; tentative D call: TRBD1 (5 bases). The clonotype originates from a boy under two years old with tuberous sclerosis and intractable seizures. The sequenced sample was peripheral blood, obtained at surgery. The CDR3 is CASSVRQGRTDTQYF. DNA for the CDR3: TGTGCCAGCAGTGTCCGGCAGGGAAGAACAGATACGCAGTATTTT.